This T cell receptor beta chain was identified during a study of T cell responses to AZD1222 COVID-19 vaccine. Regarding the study as a whole: Sampling captured repertoires only after the peak T cell response. A mostly white British donor set with more females was recruited, and clonal diversity was possibly underestimated.

The germline V gene has CDR1 MNHNY and CDR2 SVGAGI (reference sequence). With 6 bases removed from V and 0 bases from J, the gap between germline ends came to 12 bases. The CDR3 is made up of 15 amino acids. The assay was immunoSEQ multiplex PCR, and TCRdb's table has in-frame clones only and misses some. The sample has some 120,000 clones; around nine tenths are singletons. As concerns this clone: Its antigen is unknown.

Sequenced material: peripheral blood, taken on day 0 of AZD1222 vaccination. The chain links TRBV6-6 to TRBJ1-3; perhaps TRBD1 as D (6 bases). This clonotype was obtained from an adult in good health. The CDR3 bases are TGTGCCAGCAGCTTGGACAGAAGCTCTGGAAACACCATATATTTT. Protein: CASSLDRSSGNTIYF.